Listed here are 22 T cell receptor beta chains from one sample, sequenced in a study of beta chain features in type 1 diabetes. Reverse transcription of all isolated RNA meant that expressed TCRB transcripts were sequenced. Profiling relied on immunoSEQ multiplex PCR, and the TCRdb table lists in-frame clones only, not all of them. Of roughly 53,000 clones listed, roughly 39% were seen once; the top ten hold roughly 1.5%. These receptors' targets are unknown. General study points: Within each of all four CD4+ subsets, Type 1 diabetes patients had TCRB CDR3s that were moderately but significantly shorter.

The sample was Tregs from blood. The source of these receptors is a man younger than 40 with type 1 diabetes.

The V call is TRBV6-1, the J call TRBJ1-1; 10 nucleotides match TRBD1. Trimming at V came to 4 bases and at J to 10 bases, leaving 9 bases not matched to a gene. Germline CDR1 and CDR2: MNHNS and SASEGT. CDR3 size: 14 residues. The CDR3 sequence is CASSAGGTGDGAFF. CDR3 nucleotides: TGTGCCAGCAGTGCGGGCGGGACAGGGGATGGAGCTTTCTTT.

Of note for this clone: A junction end diverges from the germline sequence, so it may reflect a read error. The chain carries TRBV5-4 and TRBJ1-1; 7 bases are shared with TRBD1. In germline, CDR1 is SGHNT, CDR2 YYREEE (reference sequence). The CDR3 spans 13 residues. The CDR3, as DNA: TGCGCCAGCAGCCAAGGAGGGGGCTCTGAAGCTTTCTTT. It codes for CASSQGGGSEAFF.

This chain joins TRBV6-5 and TRBJ1-5, with TRBD1 matching 7 bases. Trimming removed 5 bases from V and 4 bases from J; junction bases left unmatched: 5. This CDR3 is 14 amino acids long. CDR1 and CDR2 from the germline V gene are MNHEY and SVGAGI. CDR3 loop: CASSPTGINQPQHF. For the CDR3, the DNA is TGTGCCAGCAGTCCGACAGGGATAAATCAGCCCCAGCATTTT.

This clone turned up a few times. The chain joins TRBV7-6 to TRBJ2-6; D is uncertain. The V end lost 6 bases, the J end lost 4 bases, and 16 bases lay between the germline ends. Germline V gives CDR1 SGHVS, CDR2 FNYEAQ. The CDR3 extends over 16 amino acids. Written as DNA, the CDR3 is TGTGCCAGCAGTAGAAACGCGGTATCGGGGGCCAACGTCCTGACTTTC. Amino acids: CASSRNAVSGANVLTF.

This sequence joins TRBV19 and TRBJ2-1; D possibly corresponds to TRBD2 (6 bases). V was pared by 3 bases and J by 9 bases, with 18 bases between. There are 15 residues in the CDR3. Germline lookup yields CDR1 LNHDA and CDR2 SQIVND (reference sequence). The CDR3 sequence: CASSMGTYKTSEQFF. The CDR3 DNA sequence: TGTGCCAGTAGTATGGGGACGTATAAGACTAGTGAGCAGTTCTTC.

The J gene is TRBJ2-7, the V gene TRBV27; tentative D call: TRBD1 (5 bases). Trimming removed 5 bases from V and 5 bases from J, with 10 bases in between. CDR3 length equals 12 residues. Germline V CDR1 and CDR2: MNHEY, SMNVEV (reference sequence). The DNA of the CDR3 is TGTGCCAGCAGTCCTGGACACGACGAGCAGTACTTC. Translated, it gives CASSPGHDEQYF.

This clone came up a few times. The CDR3 spells CASSFEAYNEQFF. CDR3 DNA: TGTGCCAGCAGCTTCGAGGCCTACAATGAGCAGTTCTTC. The rearrangement links TRBV7-9 to TRBJ2-1; D is unresolved. Germline CDR1 is SEHNR and CDR2 is FQNEAQ (reference sequence). The V end lost 3 bases, the J end lost 2 bases, and 5 bases lay between the germline ends. This CDR3 region has 13 residues. Full variable domain (remainder filled in from reference TRBV7-9 and TRBJ2-1): DTGVSQNPRHKITKRGQNVTFRCDPISEHNRLYWYRQTLGQGPEFLTYFQNEAQLEKSRLLSDRFSAERPKGSFSTLEIQRTEQGDSAMYLCASSFEAYNEQFFGPGTRLTVL.

The V and J genes are TRBV28 and TRBJ2-7; D not resolved. Germline V gene lookup returns CDR1 MDHEN and CDR2 SYDVKM. The CDR3 runs to 13 residues. Trimming removed 2 bases from V and 4 bases from J, with 9 bases in between. CDR3 protein: CASSLAAQYEQYF. CDR3 nucleotides: TGTGCCAGCAGTTTAGCGGCCCAATACGAGCAGTACTTC.

This clone was counted between two and nine times. This chain connects TRBV29-1 to TRBJ1-5, with unresolved D. V dropped 4 bases and J dropped 3 bases, with 13 bases sitting between them. The CDR3 loop spans 14 amino acids. CDR1 and CDR2 (germline): SQVTM, ANQGSEA. The CDR3 DNA reads TGCAGCGTTGTGGCCGCCGATATCAATCAGCCCCAGCATTTT. It yields the protein CSVVAADINQPQHF. The entire variable domain, with the rest obtained from reference TRBV29-1 and TRBJ1-5, is as follows: SAVISQKPSRDICQRGTSLTIQCQVDSQVTMMFWYRQQPGQSLTLIATANQGSEATYESGFVIDKFPISRPNLTFSTLTVSNMSPEDSSIYLCSVVAADINQPQHFGDGTRLSIL.

This clone rates as medium-sized. The chain has TRBV11-2 and TRBJ2-3, with 13 bases lining up with TRBD2. This CDR3 contains 17 residues. With V trimmed by 6 bases and J by 3 bases, 9 bases remained unmatched. In germline, CDR1 is SGHAT, CDR2 FQNNGV. The CDR3 DNA is TGTGCCAGCAGTCGACTAGCGGGAGGCAGTGGTACAGATACGCAGTATTTT. Translation: CASSRLAGGSGTDTQYF.

The chain carries TRBV6-1 and TRBJ1-1, with TRBD1 identical over 11 bases. Unmatched junction bases numbered 6, after V lost 8 bases and J lost 4 bases. The CDR3 has 14 amino acids. The germline gives CDR1 MNHNS, CDR2 SASEGT. The CDR3 DNA reads as TGTGCCAGCGCGAGGACAGGGGGCTTCACTGAAGCTTTCTTT. It translates to CASARTGGFTEAFF.

J is TRBJ1-4 and V is TRBV6-1; no definite D call. Per germline, CDR1 MNHNS and CDR2 SASEGT. V was cut by 3 bases and J by 5 bases, with 16 bases left in between. This CDR3 comprises 16 residues. CDR3 sequence (DNA): TGTGCCAGCAGTGATAGGGAGCGAGACCTGAATGAAAAACTGTTTTTT. Translating it yields CASSDRERDLNEKLFF.

This chain uses TRBV5-4 with TRBJ2-1; 10 bases agree with TRBD2. V lost 2 bases and J lost 0; bases outside the gene matches: 5. CDR3 length: 17 residues. CDR1 SGHNT and CDR2 YYREEE come from the germline V gene (reference sequence). The CDR3 spells CASSFASGGSSYNEQFF. The CDR3, as DNA: TGTGCCAGCAGCTTTGCTAGCGGGGGCAGCTCCTACAATGAGCAGTTCTTC.

This sequence joins TRBV7-6 and TRBJ2-2; TRBD2 matches 8 bases. Germline lookup yields CDR1 SGHVS and CDR2 FNYEAQ. This CDR3 is 18 amino acids long. The ends lost 2 bases at V and 0 bases at J; junction bases unmatched: 8. The CDR3 sequence: CASSLRTGGPTNTGELFF. CDR3 DNA sequence: TGTGCCAGCAGCTTAAGGACGGGGGGGCCTACGAACACCGGGGAGCTGTTTTTT.

The chain couples TRBV6-5 to TRBJ1-1, with a tentative D call TRBD1 (5 bases). CDR3 size: 15 residues. The V gene lost 5 bases and the J gene lost 1 base, with 14 bases spanning the gap. The germline V gene encodes CDR1 MNHEY and CDR2 SVGAGI. In nucleotides, the CDR3 is TGTGCCAGCAGTCAGGCGACAGATCAGAACACTGAAGCTTTCTTT. It is translated as CASSQATDQNTEAFF.

This clone has more than one count but fewer than ten. This rearrangement joins TRBV19 to TRBJ2-1, with TRBD2 as a possible D gene (5 bases). The CDR3 extends over 17 amino acids. Looked up from germline, CDR1 is LNHDA and CDR2 is SQIVND (reference sequence). The germline V and J ends were trimmed by 5 bases and 2 bases, with 19 bases remaining between them. As DNA, the CDR3 is TGTGCCAGTAGTTACCTCCTAGGGAGACTCGCCTACAATGAGCAGTTCTTC. Translation: CASSYLLGRLAYNEQFF.

This clone was picked up a small number of times. This sequence joins TRBV19 and TRBJ2-6, with 8 nucleotides matching TRBD2. V trimming: 6 bases; J trimming: 0 bases; junction bases outside the gene matches: 4. The germline gives CDR1 LNHDA, CDR2 SQIVND (reference sequence). The CDR3 covers 16 residues. DNA of the CDR3: TGTGCCAGTAGGGACCGGGGGGGCTCTGGGGCCAACGTCCTGACTTTC. Its protein product is CASRDRGGSGANVLTF.

The V gene is TRBV29-1, the J gene TRBJ2-4, with 9 bases fitting TRBD1. Germline loops: CDR1 SQVTM, CDR2 ANQGSEA. The CDR3 extends over 13 amino acids. V gave up 0 bases and J gave up 7 bases; unmatched junction bases: 1. CDR3 sequence: CSVEEGTGNIQYF. The CDR3 nucleotides are TGCAGCGTTGAAGAGGGGACAGGGAACATTCAGTACTTC. The full variable domain, in which reference TRBV29-1 and TRBJ2-4 provide the parts outside the CDR3, is SAVISQKPSRDICQRGTSLTIQCQVDSQVTMMFWYRQQPGQSLTLIATANQGSEATYESGFVIDKFPISRPNLTFSTLTVSNMSPEDSSIYLCSVEEGTGNIQYFGAGTRLSVL.

This chain connects TRBV6-6 to TRBJ1-2, with 8 bases identical to TRBD1. From germline, CDR1 is MNHNY and CDR2 SVGAGI (reference sequence). There are 14 residues in the CDR3. Unmatched junction bases numbered 7, after V lost 5 bases and J lost 5 bases. The CDR3 sequence: CASSRTGIGYGYTF. In DNA form, the CDR3 reads TGTGCCAGCAGTCGGACAGGGATTGGGTATGGCTACACCTTC.

In its sample, this clone was seen a few times. The genes are TRBV2 and TRBJ2-5; D perhaps matches TRBD2 (5 bases). Germline CDR1 is SNHLY and CDR2 is FYNNEI. The CDR3 runs to 13 residues. Between the trimmed V and J ends, which lost 2 bases and 6 bases, there was a span of 10 bases. The CDR3 DNA is TGTGCCAGCAGTGAATCCCCGGGGAAGACCCAGTACTTC. Its protein product is CASSESPGKTQYF.

The chain links TRBV7-2 to TRBJ2-3; 7 bases align to TRBD1. From germline, CDR1 is SGHTA and CDR2 FQGNSA. V was clipped by 0 bases and J by 1 base; unmatched bases: 7. The CDR3 loop spans 17 amino acids. The CDR3 DNA reads as TGTGCCAGCAGCTTAGCAGGGGGCATTGGGGGCACAGATACGCAGTATTTT. Its translation: CASSLAGGIGGTDTQYF.

This clone was counted a few times. The gene calls are TRBV27 and TRBJ2-6; D unclear. V gave up 5 bases and J gave up 0 bases, with 11 bases separating them. Per the germline V gene, CDR1 is MNHEY and CDR2 is SMNVEV (reference sequence). The CDR3 is 16 residues long. DNA for the CDR3: TGTGCCAGCAGTACAGCCACACACTCTGGGGCCAACGTCCTGACTTTC. Its translation is CASSTATHSGANVLTF.